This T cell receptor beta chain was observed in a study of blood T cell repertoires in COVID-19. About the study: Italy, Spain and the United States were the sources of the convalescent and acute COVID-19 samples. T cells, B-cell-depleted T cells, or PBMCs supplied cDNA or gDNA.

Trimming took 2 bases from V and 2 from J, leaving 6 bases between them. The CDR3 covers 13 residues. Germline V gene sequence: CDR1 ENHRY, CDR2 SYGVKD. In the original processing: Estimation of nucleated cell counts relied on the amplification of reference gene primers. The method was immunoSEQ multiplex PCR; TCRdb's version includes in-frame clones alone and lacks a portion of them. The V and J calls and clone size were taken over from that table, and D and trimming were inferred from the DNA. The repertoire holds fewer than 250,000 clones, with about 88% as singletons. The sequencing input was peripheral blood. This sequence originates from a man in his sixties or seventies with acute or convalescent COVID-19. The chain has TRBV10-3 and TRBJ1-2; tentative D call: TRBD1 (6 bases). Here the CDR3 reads CAISEGQNYGYTF. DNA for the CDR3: TGTGCCATCAGTGAGGGACAGAACTATGGCTACACCTTC.